The clone carrying this T cell receptor (beta chain) was seen a few times. Authors' methods: Estimates of nucleated cell counts were drawn from the amplification of reference gene primers. Libraries were prepared by immunoSEQ multiplex PCR; TCRdb keeps only in-frame clonotypes and omits some of them. Clone size and the V and J calls come from that table; the DNA yielded D and trimming. Of 120,000 or so clones listed, approximately 82% are singletons. The data were obtained in a study of blood T cell repertoires in COVID-19. Across the study: Acute and convalescent COVID-19 specimens originated in the United States, Italy and Spain.

Sequences were obtained from peripheral blood. The TCR was taken from an elderly man with active or convalescent COVID-19.

The CDR3 coding sequence is TGTGCCAGCAGCCCTAGCACTGGGTCGGGGTTTCAGACCCAGTACTTC. Translating it yields CASSPSTGSGFQTQYF. The genes are TRBV5-6 and TRBJ2-5; possible D gene TRBD2, 5 bases. The CDR3 extends over 16 amino acids. V dropped 4 bases and J dropped 6 bases, with 22 bases sitting between them. Germline V lookup: CDR1 SGHDT, CDR2 YYEEEE.